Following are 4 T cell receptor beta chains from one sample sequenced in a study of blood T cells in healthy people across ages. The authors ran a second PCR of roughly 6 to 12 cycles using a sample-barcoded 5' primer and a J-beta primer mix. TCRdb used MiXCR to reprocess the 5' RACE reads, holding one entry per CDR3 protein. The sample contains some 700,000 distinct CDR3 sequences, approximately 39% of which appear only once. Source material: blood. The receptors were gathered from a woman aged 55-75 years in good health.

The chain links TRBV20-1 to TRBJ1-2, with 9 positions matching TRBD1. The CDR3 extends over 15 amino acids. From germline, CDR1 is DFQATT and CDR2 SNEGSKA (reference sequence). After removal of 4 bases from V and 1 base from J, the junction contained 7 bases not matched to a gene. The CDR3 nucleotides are TGCAGTGCTATGGCGCGGGACAGGGTTAACTATGGCTACACCTTC. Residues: CSAMARDRVNYGYTF.

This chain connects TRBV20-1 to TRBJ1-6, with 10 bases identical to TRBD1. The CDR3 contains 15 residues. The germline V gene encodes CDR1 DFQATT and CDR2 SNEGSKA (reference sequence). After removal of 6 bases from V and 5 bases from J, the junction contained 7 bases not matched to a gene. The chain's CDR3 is CSAPGQGGHNSPLHF. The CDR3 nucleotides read TGCAGTGCACCCGGACAGGGGGGACATAATTCACCCCTCCACTTT.

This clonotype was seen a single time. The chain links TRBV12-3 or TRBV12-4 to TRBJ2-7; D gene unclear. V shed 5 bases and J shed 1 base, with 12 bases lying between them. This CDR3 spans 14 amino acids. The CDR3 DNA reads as TGTGCCAGCAGTGTATCACCTTCGTCCTACGAGCAGTACTTC. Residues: CASSVSPSSYEQYF.

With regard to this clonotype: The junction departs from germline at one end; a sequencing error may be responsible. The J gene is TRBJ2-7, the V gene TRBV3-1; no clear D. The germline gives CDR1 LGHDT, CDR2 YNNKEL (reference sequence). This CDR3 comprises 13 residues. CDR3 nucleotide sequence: TGTGCCCGCAGCCAAGAACAGTACTACGAGCAGTACTTC. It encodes CARSQEQYYEQYF.